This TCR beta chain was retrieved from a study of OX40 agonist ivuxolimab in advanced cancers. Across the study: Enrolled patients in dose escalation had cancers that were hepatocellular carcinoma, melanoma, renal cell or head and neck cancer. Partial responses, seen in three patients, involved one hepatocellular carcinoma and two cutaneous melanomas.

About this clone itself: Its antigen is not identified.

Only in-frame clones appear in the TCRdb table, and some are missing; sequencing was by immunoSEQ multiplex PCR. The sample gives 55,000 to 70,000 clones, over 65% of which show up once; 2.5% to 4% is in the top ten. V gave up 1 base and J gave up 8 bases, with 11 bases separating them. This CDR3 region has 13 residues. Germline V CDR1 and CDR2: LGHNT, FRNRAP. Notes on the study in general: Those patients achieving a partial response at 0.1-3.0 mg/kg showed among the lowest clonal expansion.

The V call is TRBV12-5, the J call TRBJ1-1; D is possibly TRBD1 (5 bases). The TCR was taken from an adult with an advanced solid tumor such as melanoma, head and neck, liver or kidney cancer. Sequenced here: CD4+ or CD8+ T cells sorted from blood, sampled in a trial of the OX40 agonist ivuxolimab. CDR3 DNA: TGTGCTAGTGGTTTGGACACGACAGCAGAAGCTTTCTTT. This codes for CASGLDTTAEAFF.